This record looks at one TCR beta chain sequence and its context. No antigen is known for it. The data stem from a study of T cell responses to AZD1222 COVID-19 vaccine. Profiling relied on immunoSEQ multiplex PCR, and the TCRdb table lists in-frame clones only, not all of them. The profile covers 100,000 to 150,000 clones, with 85% to 95% appearing a single time and roughly 7.2% taken by the ten largest. Study-level points and caveats: CD4 TCRs linked to vaccination spanned spike, dominating at 160-218 and 743-854. Only after the peak T cell response were repertoires sampled.

The CDR3 consists of 15 residues. Germline V CDR1 and CDR2: SGHVS, FNYEAQ. V dropped 5 bases and J dropped 6; count of bases not matched to a gene: 5. J is TRBJ2-1 and V is TRBV7-6; 12 bases fit TRBD2. Sequencing was performed on peripheral blood, taken on day 0 of AZD1222 vaccination. This sequence originates from an adult in good health. Here the CDR3 reads CASSSTSGRTNEQFF. The CDR3 bases are TGTGCCAGCAGCAGCACTAGCGGGAGGACCAATGAGCAGTTCTTC.